Listed here are 26 T cell receptor beta chains from one sample, sequenced in a study of post-analysis software for immune sequencing data. Study-wide points: Several TRBV segments were more frequent in patients than controls; TRBV5-6, TRBV5-1 and TRBV20-1 belonged to this group.

The TCR beta cDNA libraries contained unique molecular identifiers. TCRdb reprocessed the PCR reads via MiXCR and lists one record per CDR3 protein. The table has a few hundred thousand distinct CDR3 sequences, less than 40% seen once. For these TCRs, the target antigens are not known. Sequenced material: blood. Receptor source: a girl aged 2-10 years with multiple sclerosis.

CDR3 DNA sequence: TGCAGCGTTGTGGGTCCGGGAGTAGACTATGGCTACACCTTC. Amino acid sequence: CSVVGPGVDYGYTF. The genes are TRBV29-1 and TRBJ1-2, with D hard to call. Per the germline V gene, CDR1 is SQVTM and CDR2 is ANQGSEA. Trimming shortened V by 4 bases and J by 3 bases, and 15 bases separated the two germline ends. There are 14 residues in the CDR3. Combining the CDR3 with reference TRBV29-1 and TRBJ1-2 gives the whole variable domain SAVISQKPSRDICQRGTSLTIQCQVDSQVTMMFWYRQQPGQSLTLIATANQGSEATYESGFVIDKFPISRPNLTFSTLTVSNMSPEDSSIYLCSVVGPGVDYGYTFGSGTRLTVV.

This clonotype was detected only a few times. The rearrangement links TRBV27 to TRBJ2-7; the D gene is possibly TRBD1 (6 bases). The V gene lost 0 bases and the J gene lost 0 bases, with 9 bases spanning the gap. CDR1 is MNHEY and CDR2 is SMNVEV in the germline V gene (reference sequence). This CDR3 is built from 15 residues. CDR3 in DNA: TGTGCCAGCAGTTTATCAGGGACATTCTCCTACGAGCAGTACTTC. This gives the protein CASSLSGTFSYEQYF.

V usage is TRBV20-1 and J usage is TRBJ2-1; D gene ambiguous. The germline V gene has CDR1 DFQATT and CDR2 SNEGSKA (reference sequence). This CDR3 region has 16 residues. V lost 3 bases and J lost 0, with 15 bases in between. CDR3 sequence (DNA): TGCAGTGCTAGTTCGAGGAGATCGACCTCCTACAATGAGCAGTTCTTC. It is translated as CSASSRRSTSYNEQFF.

This chain uses TRBV7-2 with TRBJ2-1; TRBD2 matches at 8 bases. CDR1 is SGHTA, CDR2 FQGNSA, per germline. With V trimmed by 3 bases and J by 3 bases, 7 bases remained unmatched. This CDR3 spans 16 amino acids. CDR3 nucleotide sequence: TGTGCCAGCAGCTTCGACGGGAGGGCCGTCTACAATGAGCAGTTCTTC. It encodes CASSFDGRAVYNEQFF.

The V gene is TRBV15, the J gene TRBJ2-5; D possibly corresponds to TRBD2 (6 bases). The length of the CDR3 is 20 residues. Germline loops: CDR1 LNHNV, CDR2 YYDKDF (reference sequence). The V end lost 1 base, the J end lost 5 bases, and 29 bases lay between the germline ends. The DNA for the CDR3 is TGTGCCACCAGCAGAGGCGATGCGGGGTCTACCTTTGGCGACTCGGAGACCCAGTACTTC. It yields the protein CATSRGDAGSTFGDSETQYF.

This clonotype has only a few counts. The chain is built from TRBV7-9 and TRBJ2-1; TRBD2 matches at 7 bases. The CDR3 spans 15 residues. Trimming took 3 bases from V and 6 from J; bases not matched to a gene: 8. Germline-derived CDR1 and CDR2 are SEHNR and FQNEAQ (reference sequence). This CDR3 reads CASSLWGGIGNEQFF. DNA of the CDR3: TGTGCCAGCAGCTTGTGGGGAGGGATAGGCAATGAGCAGTTCTTC. The whole variable domain, filled in from reference TRBV7-9 and TRBJ2-1, reads DTGVSQNPRHKITKRGQNVTFRCDPISEHNRLYWYRQTLGQGPEFLTYFQNEAQLEKSRLLSDRFSAERPKGSFSTLEIQRTEQGDSAMYLCASSLWGGIGNEQFFGPGTRLTVL.

This clonotype has a single count. This rearrangement joins TRBV5-6 to TRBJ2-4; 7 nucleotides line up with TRBD1. TRBJ2-5 explains the end of the DNA better; the J call may be wrong. This CDR3 has 13 residues. The V gene's germline CDR1 is SGHDT and CDR2 YYEEEE. The CDR3 nucleotides are TGTGCCAGCAGCGACAGGGACCGGGAGACCCAGTACTTC. Its translation is CASSDRDRETQYF.

The V and J genes are TRBV3-1 and TRBJ2-7; D tentatively fits TRBD1 or TRBD2 (5 bases each). V was shortened by 0 bases and J by 2 bases, with 14 bases between the two germline ends. CDR3 length equals 16 residues. CDR1 and CDR2 (germline): LGHDT, YNNKEL (reference sequence). The CDR3 DNA reads as TGTGCCAGCAGCCAAGATTACGGGGCGAACGCCTACGAGCAGTACTTC. Protein product: CASSQDYGANAYEQYF.

The rearrangement joins TRBV4-1 to TRBJ1-2; D might be TRBD1 (6 bases). The CDR3 contains 15 residues. CDR1 is MGHRA, CDR2 YSYEKL, per germline. Trimming removed 3 bases at V and 2 bases at J, with 13 bases between. CDR3 residues: CASSQDSGLNYGYTF. For the CDR3, the DNA is TGCGCCAGCAGCCAGGACAGCGGGCTAAACTATGGCTACACCTTC.

The rearrangement uses TRBV12-3 or TRBV12-4 and TRBJ1-2; unclear D gene. The V gene lost 5 bases and the J gene lost 3 bases, with 10 bases spanning the gap. CDR3 length: 13 residues. The CDR3 nucleotides are TGTGCCAGCAGTAAGACGCCCGACTATGGCTACACCTTC. It specifies CASSKTPDYGYTF.

CDR3 DNA: TGCAGCGTTGAACCATATTCGGGGGCCGGATCGAGTCGGGCTTTCTTT. It yields the protein CSVEPYSGAGSSRAFF. This chain links TRBV29-1 with TRBJ1-1; D may be TRBD1 (6 bases). V was trimmed by 2 bases and J by 11 bases, leaving 27 bases between them. CDR3 size: 16 residues. Per the germline V gene, CDR1 is SQVTM and CDR2 is ANQGSEA.

This clonotype was detected many times. The J gene is TRBJ2-1, the V gene TRBV20-1, with 10 bases identical to TRBD2. The V and J ends lost 3 bases and 0 bases, in that order; junction bases with no gene match: 5. The CDR3 is made up of 16 amino acids. Per germline, CDR1 DFQATT and CDR2 SNEGSKA (reference sequence). CDR3 in DNA: TGCAGTGCTAGCGCTACTAGCGGGGTCTCCTACAATGAGCAGTTCTTC. Protein sequence: CSASATSGVSYNEQFF.

V is TRBV7-2 and J is TRBJ2-4; 7 bases line up with TRBD1. The CDR3 is 16 residues long. From germline, CDR1 is SGHTA and CDR2 FQGNSA. After removal of 5 bases from V and 0 bases from J, the junction contained 7 bases not matched to a gene. The CDR3 spells CASSADRDLAKNIQYF. The CDR3 nucleotides read TGTGCCAGCAGCGCAGACAGGGATCTAGCCAAAAACATTCAGTACTTC.

This clonotype came up a few times. V is TRBV4-3 and J is TRBJ2-5; TRBD2 might be the D (6 bases). The last part of the DNA fits TRBJ2-7 better; the J call may be wrong. The CDR3 runs 16 residues. Germline V gene sequence: CDR1 LGHNA, CDR2 YSLEER. CDR3 sequence reads: CASSQRLDLRAYEQYF. In DNA form, the CDR3 reads TGCGCCAGCAGCCAGCGACTAGACCTCAGAGCCTACGAGCAGTACTTC.

In this sample, this clonotype turned up a few times. The chain uses TRBV3-1 and TRBJ2-7; TRBD1 agrees at 7 bases. Germline loops: CDR1 LGHDT, CDR2 YNNKEL (reference sequence). This CDR3 contains 15 residues. The V and J ends lost 0 bases and 3 bases, in that order; junction bases with no gene match: 5. CDR3 sequence: CASSQDHRTGYEQYF. CDR3 bases: TGTGCCAGCAGCCAAGACCATCGGACAGGCTACGAGCAGTACTTC.

This clonotype occurred a few times. The J gene is TRBJ2-7, the V gene TRBV7-8; the match to TRBD1 covers 7 bases. In germline, CDR1 is SGHVS, CDR2 FQNEAQ. Trimming took 5 bases from V and 3 from J; bases not matched to a gene: 7. This CDR3 comprises 14 residues. CDR3 sequence (DNA): TGTGCCAGCAGCATCGACAGGGCGGTCTACGAGCAGTACTTC. It specifies CASSIDRAVYEQYF.

The V and J genes are TRBV5-1 and TRBJ2-3, with D possibly being TRBD2 (5 bases). The CDR3 is 14 amino acids. Germline V gene data show CDR1 as SGHRS and CDR2 as YFSETQ. V was clipped by 7 bases and J by 4 bases, with 16 bases between them. DNA for the CDR3: TGCGCCAGCGTAGCTGGTAGTAGCGCAGATACGCAGTATTTT. Translation gives CASVAGSSADTQYF. The full variable domain, with the rest looked up from reference TRBV5-1 and TRBJ2-3, is KAGVTQTPRYLIKTRGQQVTLSCSPISGHRSVSWYQQTPGQGLQFLFEYFSETQRNKGNFPGRFSGRQFSNSRSEMNVSTLELGDSALYLCASVAGSSADTQYFGPGTRLTVL.

The chain links TRBV4-3 to TRBJ2-1; 10 bases align to TRBD1. This CDR3 spans 17 amino acids. V dropped 2 bases and J dropped 4; count of bases not matched to a gene: 8. In germline, CDR1 is LGHNA, CDR2 YSLEER. CDR3 bases: TGCGCCAGCAGCCAAAGAACCGGGACAGGGGAATACAATGAGCAGTTCTTC. Encoded protein: CASSQRTGTGEYNEQFF.

This clonotype was detected a few times. The chain carries TRBV3-1 and TRBJ2-1; 7 bases map to TRBD2. CDR3 length: 16 amino acids. After removal of 4 bases from V and 1 base from J, the junction contained 7 bases not matched to a gene. Germline CDR1 LGHDT, CDR2 YNNKEL (reference sequence). The DNA of the CDR3 is TGTGCCAGCAGCCCCTTTGCGGGAGAGTCCTACAATGAGCAGTTCTTC. It translates to CASSPFAGESYNEQFF.

This CDR3 is CASSLEGFNEQFF. DNA for the CDR3: TGCGCCAGCAGCTTGGAAGGGTTCAATGAGCAGTTCTTC. This chain links TRBV5-1 with TRBJ2-1; no clear D. V dropped 0 bases and J dropped 6 bases, with 7 bases sitting between them. The CDR3 contains 13 residues. Germline CDR1 is SGHRS and CDR2 is YFSETQ.

Only a few counts were recorded for this clonotype. V is TRBV6-4 and J is TRBJ2-5, with D uncertain. Germline V gene lookup returns CDR1 MRHNA and CDR2 SNTAGT. V was pared by 3 bases and J by 7 bases, with 12 bases between. CDR3 length: 13 amino acids. Written as DNA, the CDR3 is TGTGCCAGCAGTGAATTGCGACCGGGGACCCAGTACTTC. Translating gives CASSELRPGTQYF.

This clonotype turned up a few times. V usage is TRBV12-3 or TRBV12-4 and J usage is TRBJ2-7, with 11 positions matching TRBD2. CDR3 length equals 15 residues. V lost 5 bases and J lost 1; bases outside the gene matches: 4. The CDR3 here is CASSVLAGDSYEQYF. CDR3 DNA sequence: TGTGCCAGCAGTGTACTAGCGGGGGATTCCTACGAGCAGTACTTC.

This clonotype was observed a handful of times. The junction departs from the called germline gene at one end, perhaps through a read error. The rearrangement links TRBV4-3 to TRBJ2-7; D gene unclear. Germline V lookup: CDR1 LGHNA, CDR2 YSLEER. This CDR3 has 13 amino acids. CDR3: CASSQGPRDEQYF. The CDR3 coding sequence is TGCGCCAGCAGTCAAGGCCCTAGAGACGAGCAGTACTTC.

The V gene is TRBV12-3 or TRBV12-4, the J gene TRBJ2-1; D perhaps matches TRBD2 (6 bases). The J call may not be correct, given that the DNA end is closer to TRBJ2-7. CDR3 length: 14 residues. Here the CDR3 DNA reads TGTGCCAGCAGTTCGGGACTCTCCTACAATGAGCAGTACTTC. Its protein product is CASSSGLSYNEQYF.

This clonotype was observed a few times. This chain uses TRBV29-1 with TRBJ1-2; D possibly corresponds to TRBD1 (6 bases). V gave up 4 bases and J gave up 8 bases, with 17 bases separating them. There are 13 residues in the CDR3. CDR1 is SQVTM and CDR2 is ANQGSEA in the germline V gene. This CDR3 reads CSVGQAITNGYTF. The CDR3 nucleotides are TGCAGCGTTGGACAGGCAATTACTAACGGCTACACCTTC.

A few counts support this clonotype. The rearrangement links TRBV20-1 to TRBJ1-2; 8 bases align to TRBD1. J was trimmed by 2 bases and V by 6 bases; bases with no gene match: 8. Germline V lookup: CDR1 DFQATT, CDR2 SNEGSKA (reference sequence). The CDR3 consists of 14 residues. The DNA for the CDR3 is TGCAGTGCCAGTGGGACAGGCCTCAACTATGGCTACACCTTC. Amino acids: CSASGTGLNYGYTF.